This T cell receptor (beta chain) derives from a study of brain metastases from non-small cell lung cancer. Study results and limitations: In 55% to 70% of brain metastases, T-cell clones were expanded compared with matched primary tumors. TCR repertoires overlapped largely between brain metastases and matched primaries. T-cell infiltration was lower in brain metastases than primaries (P < 0.001).

Between the trimmed V and J ends, which lost 2 bases and 3 bases, there was a span of 10 bases. The germline V gene encodes CDR1 KGHSH and CDR2 LQKENI. The CDR3 is 14 amino acids. Clones were read by immunoSEQ multiplex PCR, and TCRdb kept only the in-frame ones, dropping some. The sample holds around 580 clones, approximately 91% seen once. Of note for this clone: What it recognizes is unknown.

The sample consisted of tissue from a brain metastasis. The source is a donor at least 40 years old with non-small cell lung cancer. The gene calls are TRBV18 and TRBJ1-2; maybe TRBD1 (6 bases). The CDR3 sequence: CASSPTGGDYGYTF. The CDR3 DNA sequence: TGTGCCAGCTCACCAACCGGGGGCGACTATGGCTACACCTTC.